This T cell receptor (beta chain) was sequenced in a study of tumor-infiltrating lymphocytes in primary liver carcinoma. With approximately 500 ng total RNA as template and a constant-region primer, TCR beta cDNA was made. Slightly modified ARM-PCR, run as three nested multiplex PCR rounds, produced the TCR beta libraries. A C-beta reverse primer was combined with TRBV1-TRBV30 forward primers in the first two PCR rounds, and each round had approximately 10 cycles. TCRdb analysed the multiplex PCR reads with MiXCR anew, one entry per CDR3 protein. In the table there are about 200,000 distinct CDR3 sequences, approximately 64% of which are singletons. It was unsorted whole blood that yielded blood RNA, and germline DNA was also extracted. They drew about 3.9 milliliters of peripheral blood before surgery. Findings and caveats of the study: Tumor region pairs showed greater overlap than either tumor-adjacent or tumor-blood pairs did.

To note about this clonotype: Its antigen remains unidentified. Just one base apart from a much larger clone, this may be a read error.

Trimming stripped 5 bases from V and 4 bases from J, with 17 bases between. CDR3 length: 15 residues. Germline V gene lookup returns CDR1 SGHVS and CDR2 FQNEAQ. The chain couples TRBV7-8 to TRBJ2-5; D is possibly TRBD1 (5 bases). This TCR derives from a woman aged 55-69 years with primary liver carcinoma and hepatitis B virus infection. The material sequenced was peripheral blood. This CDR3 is CASSDQGAGRETQYF. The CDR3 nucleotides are TGTGCCAGCAGCGACCAAGGGGCCGGACGAGAGACCCAGTACTTC.